This note documents a single T cell receptor beta chain sequence. The data derive from a study of memory CD4+ T cells and cytomegalovirus serostatus. Sequenced by immunoSEQ multiplex PCR; TCRdb stores in-frame clones only, minus some. Of 50,000 or so clones in the sample, around 79% were seen once. Single viable CD3+CD4+CD8-CD45RO+ cells were sorted as the memory CD4+ T cells. V shed 5 bases, J shed 5 bases, and the junction held 9 bases outside the gene matches. The CDR3 covers 16 residues. The germline V gene has CDR1 SGHAT and CDR2 FQNNGV. The sequence came from an adult in good health and CMV-seronegative. V gene TRBV11-2 combines with J gene TRBJ2-1; 10 nucleotides agree with TRBD2. The sequencing input was memory CD4+ T cells from blood. The CDR3 sequence is CASSPLGTSVNNEQFF. Here the CDR3 DNA reads TGTGCCAGCAGCCCCCTCGGGACTAGCGTTAACAATGAGCAGTTCTTC.